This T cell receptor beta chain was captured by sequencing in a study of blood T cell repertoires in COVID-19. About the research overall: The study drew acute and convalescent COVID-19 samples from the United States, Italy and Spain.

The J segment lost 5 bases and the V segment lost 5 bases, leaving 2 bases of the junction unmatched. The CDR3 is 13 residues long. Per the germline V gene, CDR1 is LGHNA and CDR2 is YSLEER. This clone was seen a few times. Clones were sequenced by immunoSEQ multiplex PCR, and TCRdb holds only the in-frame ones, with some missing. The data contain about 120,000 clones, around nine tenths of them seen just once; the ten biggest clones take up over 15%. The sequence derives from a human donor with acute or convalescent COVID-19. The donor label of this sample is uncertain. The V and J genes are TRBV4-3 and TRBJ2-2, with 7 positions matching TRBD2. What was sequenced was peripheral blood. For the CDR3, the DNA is TGCGCCAGCAGCGGAGCGGGGACCGGGGAGCTGTTTTTT. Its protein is CASSGAGTGELFF.